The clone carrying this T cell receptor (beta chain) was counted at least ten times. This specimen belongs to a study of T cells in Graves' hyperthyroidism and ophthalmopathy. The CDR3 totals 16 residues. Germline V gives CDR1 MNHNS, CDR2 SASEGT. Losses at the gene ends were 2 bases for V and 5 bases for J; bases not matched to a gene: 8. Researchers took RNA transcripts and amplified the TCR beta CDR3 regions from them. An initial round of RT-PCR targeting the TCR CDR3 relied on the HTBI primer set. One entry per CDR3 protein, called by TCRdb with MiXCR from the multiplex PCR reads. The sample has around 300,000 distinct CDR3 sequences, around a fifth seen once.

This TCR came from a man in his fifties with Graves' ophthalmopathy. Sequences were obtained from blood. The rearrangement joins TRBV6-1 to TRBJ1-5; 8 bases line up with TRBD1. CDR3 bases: TGTGCCAGCAGTGAAATCGGACAGGGAGTTTATCAGCCCCAGCATTTT. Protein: CASSEIGQGVYQPQHF.